This T cell receptor beta chain was observed in a study of blood T cells in healthy people across ages. Study-level information: About one barcoded TCR beta cDNA was captured per two T cells. Whole-study results and caveats: In the absence of known donor CMV status, changes in expanded clonotypes were possibly confounded. A conclusive naive versus antigen-experienced comparison was prevented by the unsorted PBMCs.

Collection of 9 to 10 milliliters of peripheral blood was performed for each donor. Alongside a J-beta primer mix, a sample-barcoded 5' primer served in a second PCR lasting about 7 to 12 cycles. TCRdb processed the 5' RACE reads anew with MiXCR; each CDR3 protein has one entry. Of more than 600,000 distinct CDR3 sequences in the sample, 25% were seen once. A few counts support this clonotype. Its antigen remains unidentified. This same sample was also part of a study on T cells of mothers and their children.

Sequencing was performed on blood. The clonotype originates from a boy younger than 18 in good health.

CDR3: CASSLARGGLDTEAFF. The DNA for the CDR3 is TGCGCCAGCAGCCTGGCTCGGGGAGGGCTGGACACTGAAGCTTTCTTT. The rearrangement uses TRBV5-1 and TRBJ1-1; D uncertain. Germline-derived CDR1 and CDR2 are SGHRS and YFSETQ. The ends were cut back, 4 bases at V and 3 bases at J, with 19 bases in the middle. The CDR3 has 16 residues.